What follows are 19 T cell receptor beta chains derived from one specimen sequenced in a study of T cells in women clearing cervical HPV infection. The repertoire was sequenced with immunoSEQ multiplex PCR; TCRdb's copy has only in-frame clones and lacks some. This sample's table reports 25,000 to 35,000 clones. Input material: blood buffy coat. The receptors here all came from a woman aged 18-70 years with a cervical HPV16 infection that either progressed to CIN3+ or cleared (not recorded which).

The CDR3 bases that were read are TGTGCCAGCTCACCCAGGACAGGGAGGGGTAGTGCCAAAAACATT. The encoded protein is CASSPRTGRGSAKNI. The whole CDR3 sequence is CASSPRTGRGSAKNIQYF. This sequence joins TRBV18 and TRBJ2-4; possible D gene TRBD1, 8 bases. The sequence runs out 3 residues before the end of the CDR3; the remainder is reconstructed from the germline J gene. Trimming shortened V by 3 bases and J by 1 base, and 19 bases separated the two germline ends. This CDR3 comprises 18 residues. CDR1 is KGHSH and CDR2 is LQKENI in the germline V gene.

The CDR3 sequence is CASKVGQGLSSPLHF. CDR3 DNA, as far as it was read: TGCGCCAGCAAGGTCGGACAGGGGTTAAGTTCACCC. V usage is TRBV5-1 and J usage is TRBJ1-6, with 9 bases that match TRBD1. The CDR3 end falls 3 residues outside the read, so it is completed with the germline J gene. V gave up 6 bases and J gave up 9 bases; unmatched junction bases: 10. Germline-derived CDR1 and CDR2 are SGHRS and YFSETQ. The CDR3 totals 15 residues.

As regards this clone: The CDR3 extends 3 residues past the end of the read, so its final part is completed from the germline J gene. V gene TRBV4-1 combines with J gene TRBJ2-7, with D unclear. The CDR3 has 15 amino acids. V was trimmed by 1 base and J by 2 bases, leaving 12 bases between them. Germline assignment: CDR1 MGHRA and CDR2 YSYEKL. The CDR3 loop reads CASSQGLTQTYEQYF. Incomplete CDR3 DNA: TGCGCCAGCAGCCAAGGACTCACACAAACCTACGAG.

Here the CDR3 reads CASTRTGGYEQYF. Incomplete CDR3 DNA: TGTGCCAGCACCCGGACAGGGGGCTACGAG. The chain recombines TRBV28 with TRBJ2-7, with 10 bases identical to TRBD1. The read ends 3 residues shy of where the CDR3 ends; the end is completed using the germline J gene. Trimming took 7 bases from V and 3 from J; bases not matched to a gene: 3. CDR1 is MDHEN and CDR2 is SYDVKM in the germline V gene. CDR3 length: 13 amino acids.

As to this clone: The DNA ends 3 residues before the CDR3 does, and the rest of the CDR3 is filled in from the germline J gene. The V and J genes are TRBV10-3 and TRBJ2-3; possible D gene TRBD2, 6 bases. Germline CDR1 is ENHRY and CDR2 is SYGVKD. V was clipped by 10 bases and J by 2 bases, with 13 bases between them. The CDR3 totals 13 residues. The sequenced CDR3 bases are TGTGCCACCCGGGACTTAGACACAGATACG. It encodes CATRDLDTDT. The entire CDR3 is CATRDLDTDTQYF.

The CDR3 sequence: CASSFGTTGLAGGEQYF. The sequenced CDR3 bases are TGTGCCAGCAGTTTTGGGACGACGGGACTAGCGGGAGGCGAG. The chain joins TRBV12-3 or TRBV12-4 to TRBJ2-7; 15 nucleotides match TRBD2. The read ends 3 residues shy of where the CDR3 ends; the end is completed using the germline J gene. Trimming removed 3 bases from V and 6 bases from J; junction bases left unmatched: 9. The CDR3 runs 17 residues.

As concerns this clone: The CDR3 end is not reached by the read, which stops 3 residues before it; the germline J gene fills it in. The chain has TRBV20-1 and TRBJ1-1, with TRBD1 matching over 7 bases. Losses at the gene ends were 6 bases for V and 4 bases for J; bases not matched to a gene: 17. The CDR3 spans 16 residues. Germline CDR1 DFQATT, CDR2 SNEGSKA (reference sequence). The sequenced CDR3 bases are TGCAGTGCCCCTCGATACAGGGGTGGGAGGAGCACTGAA. Amino acids: CSAPRYRGGRSTE. The full-length CDR3 reads as CSAPRYRGGRSTEAFF.

On this clone itself: The read falls 3 residues short of the CDR3 end, and the missing part is taken from the germline J gene. The V call is TRBV11-2, the J call TRBJ1-6; a weak D match, TRBD1 (6 bases). Germline V gene lookup returns CDR1 SGHAT and CDR2 FQNNGV. Trimming removed 9 bases from V and 11 bases from J, with 17 bases in between. The CDR3 covers 13 residues. CDR3 DNA (partial): TGTGCCAGTGCCACAGGGACGGGTACACCC. Its translation: CASATGTGTP. The complete CDR3 reads CASATGTGTPLHF.

As to this clone: The CDR3 end lies 3 residues beyond the end of the read and is filled in from the germline J gene. The J gene is TRBJ2-3, the V gene TRBV6-2 or TRBV6-3; 7 nucleotides line up with TRBD1. This CDR3 has 14 amino acids. Germline lookup yields CDR1 MNHEY and CDR2 SVGEGT. CDR3: CASSEGAGEETQYF. Partial CDR3 DNA: TGTGCCAGCTCCGAGGGGGCAGGGGAAGAGACG.

Concerning this clone: The read falls 3 residues short of the CDR3 end, and the missing part is taken from the germline J gene. The J gene is TRBJ2-1, the V gene TRBV5-1; 10 bases agree with TRBD2. This CDR3 comprises 14 residues. The trim removed 1 base at V and 9 bases at J, leaving 4 bases unmatched. CDR1 SGHRS and CDR2 YFSETQ come from the germline V gene. The sequenced part of the CDR3 DNA is TGCGCCAGCAGCTTGACTAGCGGGGTGGGTGAG. Amino acids: CASSLTSGVGE. The full-length CDR3 reads as CASSLTSGVGEQFF. The full variable domain, its missing parts supplied by reference TRBV5-1 and TRBJ2-1, is KAGVTQTPRYLIKTRGQQVTLSCSPISGHRSVSWYQQTPGQGLQFLFEYFSETQRNKGNFPGRFSGRQFSNSRSEMNVSTLELGDSALYLCASSLTSGVGEQFFGPGTRLTVL.

Details on this clone: With the read ending 3 residues before the CDR3 end, the germline J gene is used to fill in that end. The V and J genes are TRBV20-1 and TRBJ2-1, with D possibly TRBD2 on 6 matching bases. Trimming removed 3 bases from V and 8 bases from J, with 17 bases in between. The CDR3 is 14 amino acids. The germline V gene encodes CDR1 DFQATT and CDR2 SNEGSKA (reference sequence). The sequenced part of the CDR3 DNA is TGCAGTGCTAGGCCGGGACTTAGTGCTCATGAG. Its translation: CSARPGLSAHE. The full-length CDR3 reads as CSARPGLSAHEQFF.

In regard to this clone: Read sequence stops 3 residues before the CDR3 end, and the germline J gene provides the missing end. The rearrangement links TRBV27 to TRBJ1-2; 11 nucleotides align to TRBD1. This CDR3 comprises 16 residues. Per the germline V gene, CDR1 is MNHEY and CDR2 is SMNVEV (reference sequence). J lost 0 bases, V lost 3 bases, and 3 bases had no gene match. The CDR3 DNA, read in part, is TGTGCCAGCAGTTTCCAGGGACAGGGGGCTAACTATGGC. Translating gives CASSFQGQGANYG. The CDR3 in full is CASSFQGQGANYGYTF.

This clone is large by frequency. The sequenced fragment ends 3 residues before the CDR3 boundary, so the rest is inferred from the germline J gene. This CDR3 is also generated by other DNA sequences in the sample. This chain connects TRBV7-9 to TRBJ2-5, with a tentative D call TRBD1 (6 bases). The CDR3 is 14 residues long. CDR1 SEHNR and CDR2 FQNEAQ come from the germline V gene (reference sequence). Trimming took 5 bases from V and 0 from J, leaving 10 bases between them. Partial CDR3 DNA: TGTGCCAGCAGCCGACAGGTCCACCAAGAGACC. Its protein is CASSRQVHQET. The entire CDR3 protein reads CASSRQVHQETQYF.

As for this clone: The CDR3 extends 3 residues past the end of the read, so its final part is completed from the germline J gene. V is TRBV18 and J is TRBJ2-7, with 9 bases fitting TRBD2. CDR3 size: 14 residues. The germline CDR1 and CDR2 sequences are KGHSH and LQKENI. With 3 bases clipped from V and 6 bases from J, the junction kept 6 bases outside the gene matches. This CDR3 is CASSPGTSQREQYF. The DNA read from the CDR3 is TGTGCCAGCTCACCCGGGACTAGCCAGCGCGAG.

For this clone: At one of its ends the junction is not consistent with the germline gene, which may arise from a read error. The read finishes 3 residues shy of the CDR3 end, and the germline J gene is used to complete it. This chain connects TRBV4-2 to TRBJ2-5; tentatively, D is TRBD1 (7 bases). The CDR3 is 16 amino acids. Germline V gives CDR1 LGHNA, CDR2 YNFKEQ. The chain's CDR3 is CASSQDMARGAETQYF. The sequenced CDR3 bases are TGCGCCAGCAGCCAAGATATGGCCAGGGGGGCAGAGACC.

Concerning this clone itself: The read terminates 3 residues before the CDR3 end, so the remaining end is supplied by the germline J gene. In the same sample, other DNA sequences code for this CDR3. The rearrangement links TRBV20-1 to TRBJ1-4; D gene unclear. Germline-derived CDR1 and CDR2 are DFQATT and SNEGSKA (reference sequence). The length of the CDR3 is 12 residues. V was shortened by 1 base and J by 5 bases, with 5 bases between the two germline ends. The DNA read from the CDR3 is TGCAGTGCTAGAGGGCCAAATGAAAAA. Translating gives CSARGPNEK. Given in full, the CDR3 is CSARGPNEKLFF.

Details on this clone: The read ends 3 residues early relative to the CDR3; the germline J gene fills the gap. The V and J genes are TRBV11-2 and TRBJ2-7; no reliable D call. Looked up from germline, CDR1 is SGHAT and CDR2 is FQNNGV. With 2 bases removed from V and 2 bases from J, the gap between germline ends came to 10 bases. The CDR3 consists of 14 residues. CDR3 DNA (partial): TGTGCCAGCAGCTTAATCAGGTTCACCTACGAG. This gives the protein CASSLIRFTYE. The whole CDR3 sequence reads CASSLIRFTYEQYF.

Of note for this clone: The read finishes 3 residues shy of the CDR3 end, and the germline J gene is used to complete it. The chain couples TRBV7-2 to TRBJ2-4, with TRBD2 as a possible D gene (5 bases). This CDR3 has 14 amino acids. The germline CDR1 and CDR2 sequences are SGHTA and FQGNSA. The sequenced CDR3 bases are TGTGCCAGCAGCTTAGCCAGGTACGACTATGGT. It specifies CASSLARYDYG. The CDR3 reads in full as CASSLARYDYGQYF.

About this clone: The missing CDR3 end, 3 residues past where the read stops, is filled in from the germline J gene. The chain combines TRBV5-1 with TRBJ2-2; D perhaps matches TRBD1 (6 bases). The CDR3 has 15 residues. Germline CDR1 and CDR2: SGHRS and YFSETQ. The CDR3 is CASSSTGQTGEKLFF. Incomplete CDR3 DNA: TGCGCCAGCAGTTCAACTGGACAGACTGGCGAAAAG. Drawing the rest from reference TRBV5-1 and TRBJ2-2, the complete variable domain is KAGVTQTPRYLIKTRGQQVTLSCSPISGHRSVSWYQQTPGQGLQFLFEYFSETQRNKGNFPGRFSGRQFSNSRSEMNVSTLELGDSALYLCASSSTGQTGEKLFFGEGSRLTVL.